This TCR beta chain was obtained from a study of a mutant IDH1 vaccine in newly diagnosed glioma. Time point indicated: baseline, week 1 (first vaccination visit). The treatment was: pre-vaccination baseline after standard-of-care therapy. Trimming removed 5 bases from V and 7 bases from J, with 24 bases in between. Germline CDR1 and CDR2: SGHNT and YENEEA. This CDR3 is 16 amino acids long. Assay: immunoSEQ multiplex PCR; the TCRdb copy retains only in-frame clones and omits some. The sample has under 65,000 clones, more than 80% seen once. The rearrangement links TRBV11-3 to TRBJ2-7; possible D gene TRBD1, 6 bases. The starting material was PBMCs, obtained from a glioma patient treated with radiotherapy, temozolomide or both. The receptor comes from a man between 18 and 29 years old with glioma. For the CDR3, the DNA is TGTGCCAGCAGCCGATCCGAGGGGGTAAGGGCGGGTGAGCAGTACTTC. It translates to CASSRSEGVRAGEQYF.